The present T cell receptor (beta chain) was sequenced within a study of cytotoxic CD8 clonotypes in ibrutinib-treated CLL. Study-level findings and limits: Sampling times (in sustained-remission versus progressing patients) were not the same.

This CDR3 has 12 residues. Trimming shortened V by 3 bases and J by 6 bases, and 9 bases separated the two germline ends. CDR1 and CDR2 from the germline V gene are LGHNA and YNFKEQ. TCRdb keeps only in-frame clones here, not all; method: immunoSEQ multiplex PCR. The data show a few hundred thousand clones, 70% seen once. The authors obtained roughly 1.8 micrograms of genomic DNA from cryopreserved PBMCs for TCR beta libraries. This clone has a handful of counts. What it binds is not known. Sequencing was performed on PBMCs, taken after 24 months of ibrutinib treatment. The genes are TRBV4-2 and TRBJ2-7; D is unclear. The sequence was collected from a human donor with chronic lymphocytic leukemia. The CDR3 protein is CASSQMESEQYF. In DNA form, the CDR3 reads TGTGCCAGCAGCCAGATGGAGTCCGAGCAGTACTTC.